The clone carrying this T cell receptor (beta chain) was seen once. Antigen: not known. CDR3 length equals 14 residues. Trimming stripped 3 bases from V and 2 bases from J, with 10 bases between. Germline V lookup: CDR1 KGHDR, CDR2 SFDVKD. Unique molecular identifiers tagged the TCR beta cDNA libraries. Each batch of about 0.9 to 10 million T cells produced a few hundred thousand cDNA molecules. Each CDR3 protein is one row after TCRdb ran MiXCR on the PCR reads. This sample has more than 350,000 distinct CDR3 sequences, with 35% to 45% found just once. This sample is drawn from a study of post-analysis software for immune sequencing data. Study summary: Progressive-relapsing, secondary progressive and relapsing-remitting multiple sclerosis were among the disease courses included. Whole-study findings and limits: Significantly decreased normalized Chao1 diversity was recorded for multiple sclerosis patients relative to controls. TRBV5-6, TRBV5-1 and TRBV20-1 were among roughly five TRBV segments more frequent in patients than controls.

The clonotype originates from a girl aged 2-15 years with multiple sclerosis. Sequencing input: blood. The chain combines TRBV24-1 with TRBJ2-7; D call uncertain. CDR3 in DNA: TGTGCCACCAGTGATGTGGAATTCCCCTACGAGCAGTACTTC. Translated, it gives CATSDVEFPYEQYF.